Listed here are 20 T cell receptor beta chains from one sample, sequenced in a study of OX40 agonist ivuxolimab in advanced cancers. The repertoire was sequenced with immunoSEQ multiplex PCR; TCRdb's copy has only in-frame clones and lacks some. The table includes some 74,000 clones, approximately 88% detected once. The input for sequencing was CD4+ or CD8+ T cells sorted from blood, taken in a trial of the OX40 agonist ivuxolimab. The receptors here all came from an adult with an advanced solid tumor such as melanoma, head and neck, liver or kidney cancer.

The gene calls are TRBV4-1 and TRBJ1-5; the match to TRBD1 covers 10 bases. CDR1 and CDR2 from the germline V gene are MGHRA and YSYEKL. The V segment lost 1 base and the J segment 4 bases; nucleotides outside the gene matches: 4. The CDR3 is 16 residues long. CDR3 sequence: CASSQGTGGENQPQHF. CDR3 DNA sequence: TGCGCCAGCAGCCAAGGGACAGGGGGAGAAAATCAGCCCCAGCATTTT.

CDR3 in DNA: TGTGCCATAGGGACCTCGAACACTGAAGCTTTCTTT. This sequence encodes CAIGTSNTEAFF. The chain uses TRBV10-3 and TRBJ1-1; possible D gene TRBD1, 5 bases. CDR3 length: 12 residues. Germline values: CDR1 ENHRY, CDR2 SYGVKD. With 9 bases removed from V and 1 base from J, the gap between germline ends came to 9 bases.

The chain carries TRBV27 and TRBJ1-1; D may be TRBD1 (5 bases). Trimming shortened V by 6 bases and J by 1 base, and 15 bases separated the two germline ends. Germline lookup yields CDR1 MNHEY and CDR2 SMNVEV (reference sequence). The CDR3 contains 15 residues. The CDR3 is CASRRRDGGNTEAFF. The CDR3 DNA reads TGTGCCAGCAGGAGACGGGACGGGGGGAACACTGAAGCTTTCTTT.

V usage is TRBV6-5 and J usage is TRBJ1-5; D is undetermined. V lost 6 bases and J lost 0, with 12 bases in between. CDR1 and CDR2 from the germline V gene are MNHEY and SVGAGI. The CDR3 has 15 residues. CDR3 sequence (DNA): TGTGCCAGCAGCCACGGACGGCTTAGCAATCAGCCCCAGCATTTT. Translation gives CASSHGRLSNQPQHF.

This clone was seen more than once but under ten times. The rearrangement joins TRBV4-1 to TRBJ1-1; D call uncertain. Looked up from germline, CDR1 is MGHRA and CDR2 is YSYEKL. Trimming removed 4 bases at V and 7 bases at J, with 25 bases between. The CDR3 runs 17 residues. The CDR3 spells CASSPVGGRGIGDEAFF. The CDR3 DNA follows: TGCGCCAGCAGCCCCGTTGGAGGACGTGGAATTGGAGATGAAGCTTTCTTT.

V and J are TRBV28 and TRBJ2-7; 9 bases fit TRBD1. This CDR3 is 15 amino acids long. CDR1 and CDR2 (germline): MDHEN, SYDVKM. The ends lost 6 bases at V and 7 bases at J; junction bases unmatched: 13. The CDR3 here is CASRTAGTGREEQYF. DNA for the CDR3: TGTGCCAGCAGAACGGCCGGGACAGGGAGGGAAGAGCAGTACTTC.

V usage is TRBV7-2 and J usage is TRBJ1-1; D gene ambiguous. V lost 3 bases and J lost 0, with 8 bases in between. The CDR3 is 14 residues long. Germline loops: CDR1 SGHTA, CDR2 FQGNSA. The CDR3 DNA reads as TGTGCCAGCAGCTTGCTAGTCTTGAACACTGAAGCTTTCTTT. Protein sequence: CASSLLVLNTEAFF.

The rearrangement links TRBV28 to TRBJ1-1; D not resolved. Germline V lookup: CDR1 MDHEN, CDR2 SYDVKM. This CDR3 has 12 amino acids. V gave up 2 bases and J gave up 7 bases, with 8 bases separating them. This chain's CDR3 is CASSLVVHEAFF. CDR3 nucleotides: TGTGCCAGCAGTTTAGTAGTACATGAAGCTTTCTTT.

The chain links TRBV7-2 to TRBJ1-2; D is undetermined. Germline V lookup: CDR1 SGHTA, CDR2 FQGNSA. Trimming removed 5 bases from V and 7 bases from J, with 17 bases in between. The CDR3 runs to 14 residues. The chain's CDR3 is CASSPGLNPPGYTF. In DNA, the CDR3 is TGTGCCAGCAGCCCCGGACTAAACCCCCCTGGCTACACCTTC.

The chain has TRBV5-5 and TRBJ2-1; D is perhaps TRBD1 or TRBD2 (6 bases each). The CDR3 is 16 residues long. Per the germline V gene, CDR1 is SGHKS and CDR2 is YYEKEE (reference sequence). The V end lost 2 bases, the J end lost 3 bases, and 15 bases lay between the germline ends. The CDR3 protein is CASSLQGGKIYNEQFF. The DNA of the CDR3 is TGTGCCAGCAGCTTACAGGGAGGCAAGATCTACAATGAGCAGTTCTTC. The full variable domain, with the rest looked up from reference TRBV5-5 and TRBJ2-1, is DAGVTQSPTHLIKTRGQQVTLRCSPISGHKSVSWYQQVLGQGPQFIFQYYEKEERGRGNFPDRFSARQFPNYSSELNVNALLLGDSALYLCASSLQGGKIYNEQFFGPGTRLTVL.

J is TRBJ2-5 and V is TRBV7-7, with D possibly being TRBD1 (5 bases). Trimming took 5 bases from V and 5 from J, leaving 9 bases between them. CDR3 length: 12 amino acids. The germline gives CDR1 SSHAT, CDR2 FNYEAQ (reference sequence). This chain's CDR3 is CASSQGRETQYF. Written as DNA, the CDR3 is TGTGCCAGCAGCCAGGGTCGGGAGACCCAGTACTTC.

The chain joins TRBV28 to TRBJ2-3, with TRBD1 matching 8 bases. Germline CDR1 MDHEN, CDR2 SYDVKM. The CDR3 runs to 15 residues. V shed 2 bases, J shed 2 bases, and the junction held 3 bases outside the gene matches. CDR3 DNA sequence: TGTGCCAGCAGTTTACGGACAGGGTACACAGATACGCAGTATTTT. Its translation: CASSLRTGYTDTQYF.

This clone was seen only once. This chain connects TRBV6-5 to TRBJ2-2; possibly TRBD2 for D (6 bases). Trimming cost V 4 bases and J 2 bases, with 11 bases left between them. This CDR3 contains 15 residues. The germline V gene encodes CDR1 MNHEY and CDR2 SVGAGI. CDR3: CASSLRTTNTGELFF. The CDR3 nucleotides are TGTGCCAGCAGTTTAAGGACTACCAACACCGGGGAGCTGTTTTTT.

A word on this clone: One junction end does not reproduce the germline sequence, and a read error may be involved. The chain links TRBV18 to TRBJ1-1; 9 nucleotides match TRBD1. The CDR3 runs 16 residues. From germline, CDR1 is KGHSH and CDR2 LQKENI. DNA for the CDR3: TGTGCCAGCTCACCATTAAGCGGGACAGGGAACCCTGAAGCTTTCTTT. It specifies CASSPLSGTGNPEAFF.

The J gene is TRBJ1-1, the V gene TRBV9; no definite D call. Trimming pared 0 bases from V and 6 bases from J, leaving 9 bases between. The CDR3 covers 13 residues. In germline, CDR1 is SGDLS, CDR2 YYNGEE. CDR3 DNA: TGTGCCAGCAGCGTAGTCCAGGCCCCTGAAGCTTTCTTT. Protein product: CASSVVQAPEAFF.

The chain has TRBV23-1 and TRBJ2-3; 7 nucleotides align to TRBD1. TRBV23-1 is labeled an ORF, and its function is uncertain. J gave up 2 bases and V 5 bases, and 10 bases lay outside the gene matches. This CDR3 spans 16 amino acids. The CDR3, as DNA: TGCGCCAGCAGTTGGGGGACAGTAACTCCCACAGATACGCAGTATTTT. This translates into CASSWGTVTPTDTQYF.

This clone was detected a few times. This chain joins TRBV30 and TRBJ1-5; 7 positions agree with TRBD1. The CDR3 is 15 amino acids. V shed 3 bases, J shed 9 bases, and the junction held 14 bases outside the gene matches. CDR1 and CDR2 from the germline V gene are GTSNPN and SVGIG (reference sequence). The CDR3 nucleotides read TGTGCCTGGAGGGATACTCAACAGGGGTACGGGCCCCAGCATTTT. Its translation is CAWRDTQQGYGPQHF.

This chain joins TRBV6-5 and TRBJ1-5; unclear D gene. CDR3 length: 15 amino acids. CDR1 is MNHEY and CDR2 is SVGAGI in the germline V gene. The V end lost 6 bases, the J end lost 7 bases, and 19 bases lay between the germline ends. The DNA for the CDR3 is TGTGCCAGCAGCTCCCTCGGGCAGGACGGACAGCCCCAGCATTTT. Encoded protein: CASSSLGQDGQPQHF.

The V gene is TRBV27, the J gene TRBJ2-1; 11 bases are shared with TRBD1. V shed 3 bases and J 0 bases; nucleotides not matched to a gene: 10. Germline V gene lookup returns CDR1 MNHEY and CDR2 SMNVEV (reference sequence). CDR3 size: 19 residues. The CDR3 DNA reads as TGTGCCAGCAGTTTCCGGGACAGGGGGGGGATAAGCTCCTACAATGAGCAGTTCTTC. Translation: CASSFRDRGGISSYNEQFF.

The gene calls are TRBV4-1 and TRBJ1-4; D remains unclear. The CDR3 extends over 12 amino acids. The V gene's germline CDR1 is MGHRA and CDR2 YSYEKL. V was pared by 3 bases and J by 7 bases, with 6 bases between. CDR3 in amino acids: CASSQPFEKLFF. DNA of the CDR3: TGCGCCAGCAGCCAGCCGTTTGAAAAACTGTTTTTT.